Below are 20 T cell receptor beta chains sequenced from a single sample in a study of OX40 agonist ivuxolimab in advanced cancers. Library preparation used the immunoSEQ multiplex PCR assay. This immuneACCESS table, as held by TCRdb, lists in-frame sequences with V and J called but not all clones. Of the missing ones, under half trace to an unresolved V gene in checked studies; the others have no known cause. Present in this sample are more than 100,000 clones, around 87% of which were seen just once. 0.55% of the sample is held by the ten biggest clonotypes. The specimen was CD4+ or CD8+ T cells sorted from blood, collected in a trial of the OX40 agonist ivuxolimab. Receptors were obtained from an adult with an advanced solid tumor such as melanoma, head and neck, liver or kidney cancer.

In this sample, this clone turned up a few times. The rearrangement joins TRBV5-1 to TRBJ2-3, with 8 nucleotides matching TRBD2. Germline-derived CDR1 and CDR2 are SGHRS and YFSETQ. The V and J ends lost 0 bases and 3 bases, in that order; junction bases with no gene match: 3. This CDR3 spans 15 amino acids. The CDR3 DNA is TGCGCCAGCAGCTTGGCGGGGGGGCCGACAGATACGCAGTATTTT. As protein: CASSLAGGPTDTQYF.

The CDR3 coding sequence is TGTGCCAGCAGCCTCGGGGCTCTGGACTATGGCTACACCTTC. Its translation is CASSLGALDYGYTF. The genes are TRBV7-2 and TRBJ1-2, with TRBD1 as a possible D gene (5 bases). Germline V lookup: CDR1 SGHTA, CDR2 FQGNSA. The CDR3 runs 14 residues. Between the trimmed V and J ends, which lost 5 bases and 3 bases, there was a span of 13 bases.

This rearrangement joins TRBV5-4 to TRBJ2-1, with 7 positions matching TRBD2. Germline CDR1 SGHNT, CDR2 YYREEE (reference sequence). V lost 7 bases and J lost 4; bases outside the gene matches: 11. CDR3 size: 15 residues. The CDR3 here is CASQILGGNYNEQFF. Here the CDR3 DNA reads TGTGCCAGCCAAATTCTCGGGGGGAATTACAATGAGCAGTTCTTC.

This rearrangement joins TRBV7-3 to TRBJ2-3; no firm D call. This CDR3 region has 16 residues. The germline V and J ends were trimmed by 1 base and 1 base, with 12 bases remaining between them. Germline assignment: CDR1 SGHTA and CDR2 FQGTGA. The CDR3 sequence is CASSLNGRGGTDTQYF. The CDR3 DNA reads as TGTGCCAGCAGCTTAAATGGGCGTGGGGGCACAGATACGCAGTATTTT. The full variable domain, with the rest looked up from reference TRBV7-3 and TRBJ2-3, is GAGVSQTPSNKVTEKGKYVELRCDPISGHTALYWYRQSLGQGPEFLIYFQGTGAADDSGLPNDRFFAVRPEGSVSTLKIQRTERGDSAVYLCASSLNGRGGTDTQYFGPGTRLTVL.

The chain links TRBV5-6 to TRBJ1-2; the D gene is possibly TRBD1 (6 bases). The germline CDR1 and CDR2 sequences are SGHDT and YYEEEE. The CDR3 has 14 residues. V lost 1 base and J lost 2, with 9 bases in between. CDR3 nucleotides: TGTGCCAGCAGCTTGACAGGGCCCAACTATGGCTACACCTTC. It specifies CASSLTGPNYGYTF.

This sequence joins TRBV6-6 and TRBJ2-5, with 7 bases that match TRBD1. The CDR3 runs to 13 residues. Trimming took 6 bases from V and 5 from J; bases not matched to a gene: 6. CDR1 is MNHNY and CDR2 is SVGAGI in the germline V gene (reference sequence). The CDR3 region has the DNA TGTGCCAGCAGACGACAGGGTTCGGAGACCCAGTACTTC. This sequence encodes CASRRQGSETQYF.

V and J are TRBV19 and TRBJ1-4; D is perhaps TRBD1 (6 bases). Germline values: CDR1 LNHDA, CDR2 SQIVND (reference sequence). The length of the CDR3 is 14 residues. Trimming cost V 6 bases and J 7 bases, with 15 bases left between them. CDR3 sequence reads: CASRGWDTGEKLFF. DNA of the CDR3: TGTGCCAGTAGGGGTTGGGACACCGGTGAAAAACTGTTTTTT.

The chain recombines TRBV4-1 with TRBJ1-5; D gene unclear. V lost 0 bases, J lost 4 bases, and 10 bases lay in between. The CDR3 sequence is 15 residues long. Germline V gene lookup returns CDR1 MGHRA and CDR2 YSYEKL. As DNA, the CDR3 is TGCGCCAGCAGCCAAGATCGGGCAGAGAATCAGCCCCAGCATTTT. This encodes CASSQDRAENQPQHF.

The CDR3 region has the DNA TGTGCCAGCTCTGCAGGGAGAGGTGCAGATACGCAGTATTTT. It codes for CASSAGRGADTQYF. This chain uses TRBV18 with TRBJ2-3; D could derive from TRBD1 or TRBD2 (5 bases each). Deletions cut 6 bases from V and 4 bases from J, with 14 bases between. Per germline, CDR1 KGHSH and CDR2 LQKENI. The CDR3 totals 14 residues.

The chain links TRBV6-4 to TRBJ2-1; weak D call: TRBD1 (5 bases). The germline V and J ends were trimmed by 1 base and 11 bases, with 12 bases remaining between them. The CDR3 sequence is 13 residues long. Germline V gene data show CDR1 as MRHNA and CDR2 as SNTAGT. The CDR3 reads CASSDWQGEQQFF. The CDR3 DNA follows: TGTGCCAGCAGTGACTGGCAGGGCGAGCAGCAGTTCTTC.

This clone was picked up one time. The chain links TRBV28 to TRBJ2-4; TRBD1 or TRBD2 may be the D gene (5 bases each). There are 16 residues in the CDR3. CDR1 is MDHEN, CDR2 SYDVKM, per germline. The ends were cut back, 3 bases at V and 0 bases at J, with 12 bases in the middle. This CDR3 reads CASSFGTAGAKNIQYF. CDR3 DNA sequence: TGTGCCAGCAGTTTTGGGACGGCCGGAGCCAAAAACATTCAGTACTTC.

The chain is built from TRBV18 and TRBJ2-5, with 10 bases identical to TRBD1. The CDR3 runs to 14 residues. Germline CDR1 reads KGHSH; CDR2 reads LQKENI. V dropped 8 bases and J dropped 2; count of bases not matched to a gene: 5. The CDR3 loop reads CASRQGAKQETQYF. As DNA, the CDR3 is TGTGCCAGCCGACAGGGGGCGAAGCAAGAGACCCAGTACTTC.

The chain has TRBV19 and TRBJ1-5; 9 bases map to TRBD1. This CDR3 region has 15 residues. In germline, CDR1 is LNHDA, CDR2 SQIVND (reference sequence). The trim removed 5 bases at V and 7 bases at J, leaving 9 bases unmatched. The CDR3 sequence: CASSASRDRAQPQHF. CDR3 nucleotide sequence: TGTGCCAGTAGTGCGTCCCGGGACAGGGCCCAGCCCCAGCATTTT.

The count of this clone is one. J is TRBJ2-2 and V is TRBV7-2; 14 bases are shared with TRBD2. Germline trimming cut 6 bases from V and 6 bases from J; bases unmatched to any gene: 6. The CDR3 length is 16 residues. Germline CDR1 is SGHTA and CDR2 is FQGNSA. The CDR3 DNA reads TGTGCCAGCAGGTCACCGGGACTAGCGGGGGCCGGGGAGCTGTTTTTT. Its protein product is CASRSPGLAGAGELFF. The whole variable domain, remainder taken from reference TRBV7-2 and TRBJ2-2, is GAGVSQSPSNKVTEKGKDVELRCDPISGHTALYWYRQSLGQGLEFLIYFQGNSAPDKSGLPSDRFSAERTGGSVSTLTIQRTQQEDSAVYLCASRSPGLAGAGELFFGEGSRLTVL.

The genes are TRBV7-2 and TRBJ1-2; possibly TRBD1 for D (6 bases). Trimming shortened V by 4 bases and J by 1 base, and 22 bases separated the two germline ends. Germline CDR1 SGHTA, CDR2 FQGNSA. The CDR3 has 18 amino acids. CDR3 nucleotide sequence: TGTGCCAGCAGCTCAGACGTAGGCAGGGGTAGAAGTAACTATGGCTACACCTTC. Protein sequence: CASSSDVGRGRSNYGYTF.

The chain recombines TRBV18 with TRBJ2-2; 7 bases line up with TRBD1. V trimming: 4 bases; J trimming: 1 base; junction bases outside the gene matches: 3. In germline, CDR1 is KGHSH, CDR2 LQKENI. This CDR3 has 15 amino acids. CDR3 nucleotides: TGTGCCAGCTCACAACGGACAGGGAACACCGGGGAGCTGTTTTTT. Protein sequence: CASSQRTGNTGELFF. The full variable domain, completed using reference TRBV18 and TRBJ2-2, is NAGVMQNPRHLVRRRGQEARLRCSPMKGHSHVYWYRQLPEEGLKFMVYLQKENIIDESGMPKERFSAEFPKEGPSILRIQQVVRGDSAAYFCASSQRTGNTGELFFGEGSRLTVL.

The chain combines TRBV19 with TRBJ1-6; tentatively, D is TRBD1 (6 bases). Germline values: CDR1 LNHDA, CDR2 SQIVND (reference sequence). Deletions cut 4 bases from V and 10 bases from J, with 11 bases between. This CDR3 comprises 13 residues. This CDR3 reads CASSTTGKSPLHF. Here the CDR3 DNA reads TGTGCCAGTAGTACCACAGGGAAATCACCCCTCCACTTT.

The CDR3 DNA reads as TGTGCCACCCAATCCAGGACAGGGGTTTACAATGAGCAGTTCTTC. It encodes CATQSRTGVYNEQFF. V is TRBV27 and J is TRBJ2-1, with 9 bases matching TRBD1. Germline V CDR1 and CDR2: MNHEY, SMNVEV (reference sequence). The CDR3 length is 15 residues. V was pared by 10 bases and J by 4 bases, with 11 bases of the junction left unmatched.

The chain carries TRBV6-1 and TRBJ1-1, with TRBD1 as a possible D gene (6 bases). Germline CDR1 and CDR2: MNHNS and SASEGT. V was shortened by 8 bases and J by 1 base, with 14 bases between the two germline ends. This CDR3 spans 14 amino acids. In nucleotides, the CDR3 is TGTGCCAGCGAAAAACAGGGTTCGAACACTGAAGCTTTCTTT. It is translated as CASEKQGSNTEAFF.

The genes are TRBV6-6 and TRBJ2-7, with a tentative D call TRBD1 (5 bases). Trimming took off 4 bases at V and 3 bases at J, with 19 bases between the two ends. The CDR3 is made up of 16 amino acids. The germline CDR1 and CDR2 sequences are MNHNY and SVGAGI (reference sequence). In DNA form, the CDR3 reads TGTGCCAGCAGTTTTCGATCAGGGTCCTCGGGCTACGAGCAGTACTTC. Translating gives CASSFRSGSSGYEQYF.